Listed below are T cell receptor beta chains from one sample, sequenced in a study of T cell repertoires in aging, cancer and after chemotherapy. From the multiplex PCR reads, TCRdb called clonotypes with MiXCR, one entry per CDR3 protein. The sample has 3,500 to 4,500 distinct CDR3 sequences, roughly 25% seen once. Sequencing was carried out using blood. Every receptor here comes from a human donor with a solid tumor. Both conserved end residues are part of each CDR3. D genes are given only for firm matches.

v_call | d_call | cdr3_aa
TRBV12-3/TRBV12-4 | TRBD2 | CASSMFGVSGDIQYF
TRBV10-3 | TRBD2 | CAISEPISGRPSSYEQYF
TRBV19 | TRBD2 | CASSMTSGSWETQYF
TRBV5-5 | . | CASRVDINAYEQYF
TRBV29-1 | . | CSVRGADSSYEQYF
TRBV6-5 | TRBD2 | CASSYSRIAGNEQFF
TRBV19 | TRBD1 | CASRDRGRTDTQYF
TRBV29-1 | . | CSSAGISTDTQYF
TRBV19 | TRBD2 | CASSIGPSGRAVWFDEQFF
TRBV12-3/TRBV12-4 | . | CASSLRLSNQPQHF
TRBV6-6 | TRBD2 | CASRVPGTSGKETQYF
TRBV20-1 | TRBD2 | CSASEAGGDEQYF
TRBV6-1 | TRBD1 | CASTRPGGGDRGLNTIYF
TRBV20-1 | TRBD2 | CSARGGLAEYEQYF
TRBV6-2/TRBV6-3 | . | CASSTPGPNSYNEQFF
TRBV20-1 | . | CSANLGQETQYF
TRBV24-1 | . | CATSDLSAMTSDGLGIYGYTF
TRBV4-1 | TRBD2 | CASSQGPSGNTGELFF
TRBV29-1 | TRBD1 | CSVEMGGGDQAFF
TRBV6-5 | TRBD2 | CASSLGTSGRGSYNEQFF
TRBV12-3/TRBV12-4 | . | CASRLRDNSPLHF
TRBV5-1 | . | CASSLEPGAYSGNTIYF
TRBV27 | TRBD2 | CASRSGRALNEQFF
TRBV27 | . | CASTKGAGASYEQYF
TRBV6-6 | . | CASSYQGLNTGELFF
TRBV29-1 | . | CSVAGSGNTIYF
TRBV5-5 | . | CASSRALFQETQYF
TRBV5-1 | . | CASRGSGEKLFF
TRBV12-3/TRBV12-4 | . | CASSFSEQFF
TRBV5-5 | . | CASSLEVANSYNEQFF
TRBV20-1 | . | CSAPPGGRRNTEAFF
TRBV19 | . | CASSIGGATPRARGQFF
TRBV7-9 | . | CASSFRQGMITEAFF
TRBV20-1 | TRBD2 | CSALPDGTRRNEQFF
TRBV6-1 | . | CASTAGSNSPLHF
TRBV7-9 | . | CASSLDPNTQYF
TRBV6-6 | TRBD2 | CASSFGLAGGGSWRETQYF
TRBV7-9 | . | CASSLVGSGSSHGYTF
TRBV6-5 | TRBD1 | CASSDTTGEGEKLFF
TRBV5-5 | TRBD1 | CASSLPGGTEAFF
TRBV6-6 | TRBD2 | CASTPGGVRSYEQYF
TRBV5-1 | TRBD2 | CASRGTSGRQNEQFF
TRBV27 | . | CASSLTGPGDTQYF
TRBV6-1 | . | CASGRAGHYGYTF
TRBV29-1 | TRBD2 | CSVEREADNEQFF
TRBV6-5 | . | CATDPGTSSYNEQFF
TRBV15 | . | CATSRAGRNMNTEAFF
TRBV5-1 | TRBD1 | CASSLQGQGASEQFF
TRBV7-6 | . | CASSSDRRYGYTF
TRBV10-2 | TRBD2 | CASRLAGVIGELFF
TRBV29-1 | . | CSAGNSYEQYF
TRBV6-1 | TRBD1 | CASSDLPGQRSYEQYF
TRBV7-2 | TRBD2 | CASSLGIAGTILTQYF
TRBV20-1 | . | CSASRSLGMDTQYF
TRBV6-5 | . | CASSLLSTGELFF